This T cell receptor (beta chain) was sequenced in a study of T cell repertoires in cytomegalovirus infection. This clonotype was observed many times. What it binds is not known. Study conclusions and caveats: CMV-specific HLA-C-restricted TCR beta clonotypes dominated the ex vivo response.

TCRdb re-called the reads with MiXCR, one entry per CDR3 protein. The top ten hold around 15% of the sample, which has around 260,000 distinct CDR3 sequences, approximately 10% seen once. CDR1 and CDR2 (germline): SEHNR, FQNEAQ (reference sequence). The CDR3 length is 11 residues. The V and J ends lost 4 bases and 5 bases respectively, with 5 bases between them. The sequencing input was PBMCs. This clonotype was sampled from a human donor in good health (CMV status not recorded). Some clones in this sample may be carry-over from other donors' samples. The chain recombines TRBV7-9 with TRBJ2-5; D gene ambiguous. This CDR3 is CASSYAETQYF. The CDR3 DNA reads as TGTGCCAGCAGCTATGCGGAGACCCAGTACTTC.